Below are 20 T cell receptor beta chains sequenced from a single sample in a study of memory B cells and T cells in multiple sclerosis (dated by TCRdb to 2017 to 2018). Antigen specificity for these receptors is unknown. Autoproliferating (CFSEdim) and non-proliferating (CFSEhi) T cell fractions were sequenced separately after stimulus-free culture of CFSE-labeled PBMCs. In total, more than 4x10^7 CFSE-labeled PBMCs were cultured without stimulus for six to eight days, after which replicate wells were pooled. Libraries were made using the immunoSEQ multiplex PCR assay. TCRdb holds this immuneACCESS table with in-frame rearrangements only. Some clones are missing; in checked studies, unresolved V genes explain under half, and the rest has no known cause. The sample profile shows under 50,000 clones; approximately 80% of them were found once. The biggest ten clones account for 0.9% to 1.4% of the sample.

Sequencing input: PBMCs from blood kept in culture. The receptors were sampled from a human donor with multiple sclerosis.

This chain uses TRBV10-3 with TRBJ1-6; TRBD1 matches 9 bases. Germline assignment: CDR1 ENHRY and CDR2 SYGVKD. V trimming: 2 bases; J trimming: 7 bases; junction bases outside the gene matches: 3. The CDR3 runs 15 residues. The CDR3 loop is CAISELDRGNSPLHF. DNA of the CDR3: TGTGCCATCAGTGAGCTGGACAGGGGAAATTCACCCCTCCACTTT.

The chain combines TRBV19 with TRBJ1-3; no reliable D call. Trimming pared 8 bases from V and 2 bases from J, leaving 13 bases between. Germline CDR1 LNHDA, CDR2 SQIVND (reference sequence). The CDR3 consists of 14 residues. CDR3: CASRLEGAGNTIYF. DNA for the CDR3: TGTGCCAGTCGTTTGGAGGGCGCTGGAAACACCATATATTTT.

V is TRBV7-9 and J is TRBJ1-3; 9 positions agree with TRBD1. The CDR3 is made up of 17 amino acids. Germline lookup yields CDR1 SEHNR and CDR2 FQNEAQ (reference sequence). The V and J ends lost 4 bases and 1 base, in that order; junction bases with no gene match: 8. The CDR3 sequence: CASSSGQGFGSGNTIYF. The CDR3 DNA reads TGTGCCAGCAGCTCGGGACAGGGCTTTGGGTCTGGAAACACCATATATTTT.

The chain is built from TRBV7-9 and TRBJ2-7; no definite D call. Trimming pared 1 base from V and 1 base from J, leaving 5 bases between. From germline, CDR1 is SEHNR and CDR2 FQNEAQ (reference sequence). This CDR3 is 13 amino acids long. The CDR3 protein is CASSLVVSYEQYF. CDR3 DNA: TGTGCCAGCAGCTTAGTTGTTTCCTACGAGCAGTACTTC.

This clone occurred once. The chain carries TRBV6-5 and TRBJ2-1; TRBD2 might be the D (5 bases). There are 14 residues in the CDR3. From germline, CDR1 is MNHEY and CDR2 SVGAGI. Trimming stripped 0 bases from V and 7 bases from J, with 10 bases between. The CDR3 spells CASSYSPGRNEQFF. The CDR3 coding sequence is TGTGCCAGCAGTTACTCGCCGGGGAGAAATGAGCAGTTCTTC.

The rearrangement joins TRBV5-1 to TRBJ2-3; TRBD2 might be the D (5 bases). Germline CDR1 and CDR2: SGHRS and YFSETQ. The V and J ends lost 4 bases and 1 base respectively, with 7 bases between them. The CDR3 runs to 13 residues. DNA of the CDR3: TGCGCCAGCAGCCTGGAGGGCACAGATACGCAGTATTTT. Protein product: CASSLEGTDTQYF.

V and J are TRBV9 and TRBJ2-2; 8 bases map to TRBD2. The CDR3 sequence is 15 residues long. Germline V gives CDR1 SGDLS, CDR2 YYNGEE. Trimming cost V 6 bases and J 3 bases; bases outside gene matches: 7. CDR3 DNA: TGTGCCAGCACCGGGACTAGTGGGCACACCGGGGAGCTGTTTTTT. Encoded protein: CASTGTSGHTGELFF.

The chain is built from TRBV29-1 and TRBJ1-4; TRBD1 might be the D (5 bases). The ends were cut back, 7 bases at V and 1 base at J, with 13 bases in the middle. This CDR3 comprises 14 residues. Germline V CDR1 and CDR2: SQVTM, ANQGSEA. The CDR3 nucleotides are TGCAGCGGGGGGTTTCGGGGAACTAATGAAAAACTGTTTTTT. It yields the protein CSGGFRGTNEKLFF.

This CDR3 is CAWSVGRAGHTEAFF. CDR3 DNA sequence: TGTGCCTGGAGTGTCGGGCGGGCCGGACACACTGAAGCTTTCTTT. The chain combines TRBV30 with TRBJ1-1, with D uncertain. V was cut by 0 bases and J by 3 bases, with 14 bases left in between. CDR1 GTSNPN and CDR2 SVGIG come from the germline V gene (reference sequence). This CDR3 is 15 amino acids long.

The chain joins TRBV5-6 to TRBJ1-2; no firm D call. This CDR3 spans 13 amino acids. Per germline, CDR1 SGHDT and CDR2 YYEEEE. The germline V and J ends were trimmed by 0 bases and 4 bases, with 7 bases remaining between them. DNA for the CDR3: TGTGCCAGCAGCTTGGCCGGGGTCTATGGCTACACCTTC. This encodes CASSLAGVYGYTF. Combining the CDR3 with reference TRBV5-6 and TRBJ1-2 gives the whole variable domain DAGVTQSPTHLIKTRGQQVTLRCSPKSGHDTVSWYQQALGQGPQFIFQYYEEEERQRGNFPDRFSGHQFPNYSSELNVNALLLGDSALYLCASSLAGVYGYTFGSGTRLTVV.

This sequence joins TRBV11-2 and TRBJ1-1; D unresolved. CDR1 and CDR2 (germline): SGHAT, FQNNGV. The CDR3 is 13 amino acids. The ends were cut back, 2 bases at V and 6 bases at J, with 10 bases in the middle. The CDR3 DNA follows: TGTGCCAGCAGCTTAAACGGGCGACCTGAAGCTTTCTTT. Translated: CASSLNGRPEAFF.

This sequence joins TRBV5-1 and TRBJ1-1, with no clear D. The CDR3 runs 15 residues. In germline, CDR1 is SGHRS, CDR2 YFSETQ. V was clipped by 1 base and J by 0 bases, with 10 bases between them. Here the CDR3 reads CASSLYGTMNTEAFF. DNA of the CDR3: TGCGCCAGCAGCTTGTACGGTACCATGAACACTGAAGCTTTCTTT.

The chain is built from TRBV20-1 and TRBJ2-7; no firm D call. The CDR3 totals 10 residues. Germline V gives CDR1 DFQATT, CDR2 SNEGSKA (reference sequence). The V end was cut by 5 bases, the J end by 6 bases, with 8 bases between. The CDR3 DNA reads TGCAGTGCTGGAAGGGTCGAGCAGTACTTC. It yields the protein CSAGRVEQYF.

This clone was detected only a few times. The CDR3, as DNA: TGTGCCAGTAGATGGGGGTGGTCAGGAGATAGCAATCAGCCCCAGCATTTT. Amino acid sequence: CASRWGWSGDSNQPQHF. The rearrangement links TRBV19 to TRBJ1-5, with D possibly matching TRBD1 (5 bases). Germline V lookup: CDR1 LNHDA, CDR2 SQIVND (reference sequence). The V end was cut by 6 bases, the J end by 0 bases, with 18 bases between. This CDR3 has 17 amino acids.

The chain recombines TRBV5-8 with TRBJ1-2; TRBD1 matches 8 bases. Germline V gene lookup returns CDR1 SGHTS and CDR2 YDEGEE. J lost 10 bases, V lost 3 bases, and 5 bases had no gene match. The CDR3 length is 12 residues. The CDR3 DNA sequence: TGTGCCAGCAGCTCCGACAGGGGTGACTACACCTTC. It is translated as CASSSDRGDYTF.

V usage is TRBV5-5 and J usage is TRBJ1-2; D perhaps matches TRBD1 (5 bases). V lost 4 bases and J 3 bases, leaving 16 bases between the germline ends. Germline CDR1 SGHKS, CDR2 YYEKEE (reference sequence). This CDR3 comprises 15 residues. CDR3 amino acids: CASSPTAGTYYGYTF. CDR3 DNA: TGTGCCAGCAGCCCAACGGCCGGGACTTACTATGGCTACACCTTC.

The chain is built from TRBV30 and TRBJ2-2, with TRBD1 as a possible D gene (5 bases). Germline CDR1 reads GTSNPN; CDR2 reads SVGIG (reference sequence). V was shortened by 4 bases and J by 7 bases, with 10 bases between the two germline ends. The CDR3 contains 12 residues. The DNA for the CDR3 is TGTGCCTGGACAGGGAAAGGCGGGGAGCTGTTTTTT. Translated, it gives CAWTGKGGELFF. The variable domain in full, completed from reference TRBV30 and TRBJ2-2, reads SQTIHQWPATLVQPVGSPLSLECTVEGTSNPNLYWYRQAAGRGLQLLFYSVGIGQISSEVPQNLSASRPQDRQFILSSKKLLLSDSGFYLCAWTGKGGELFFGEGSRLTVL.

The V gene is TRBV30, the J gene TRBJ2-2; D perhaps matches TRBD2 (5 bases). CDR3 length equals 15 residues. CDR1 GTSNPN and CDR2 SVGIG come from the germline V gene (reference sequence). V shed 3 bases and J shed 4 bases, with 15 bases lying between them. DNA of the CDR3: TGTGCCTGGAGCCCAGGACTCCTCTCCACCGGGGAGCTGTTTTTT. As protein: CAWSPGLLSTGELFF.

This clone was picked up one time. This chain joins TRBV2 and TRBJ2-7, with 8 bases lining up with TRBD1. This CDR3 contains 13 residues. Germline CDR1 SNHLY, CDR2 FYNNEI. V was clipped by 7 bases and J by 5 bases; unmatched bases: 7. The CDR3 protein is CASTRTGPHEQYF. The CDR3 DNA reads as TGTGCCAGCACTCGGACAGGGCCCCACGAGCAGTACTTC.

The gene calls are TRBV19 and TRBJ1-5; a weak D match, TRBD1 (6 bases). The CDR3 runs to 13 residues. Trimming stripped 9 bases from V and 7 bases from J, with 16 bases between. Germline V CDR1 and CDR2: LNHDA, SQIVND (reference sequence). As DNA, the CDR3 is TGTGCCAGCCGCCGGGGGGCCGGGCAGCCCCAGCATTTT. Translating gives CASRRGAGQPQHF.